Following are 19 T cell receptor beta chains from one sample sequenced in a study of blood T cell repertoires in COVID-19 (dated by TCRdb to 2020 to 2022). To prepare the library, the immunoSEQ multiplex PCR assay was applied. Drawn from immuneACCESS, this table holds only the in-frame rearrangements with V and J called that TCRdb kept. Clones are partly lost; checked studies trace under half to an unresolved V gene and leave the rest unexplained. Counted in this sample were about 83,000 clones; around nine tenths of them appeared once. The biggest ten clones account for roughly 8% of the sample. Sample: peripheral blood. The receptors come from a man older than 75 with active or convalescent COVID-19.

This chain joins TRBV18 and TRBJ1-1; 7 bases line up with TRBD1. CDR3 size: 15 residues. Germline V gene data show CDR1 as KGHSH and CDR2 as LQKENI. Germline trimming cut 2 bases from V and 2 bases from J; bases unmatched to any gene: 5. For the CDR3, the DNA is TGTGCCAGCTCACCAAGACAGGGAGGCAACACTGAAGCTTTCTTT. It is translated as CASSPRQGGNTEAFF.

The chain has TRBV11-3 and TRBJ1-4; D might be TRBD1 (5 bases). The CDR3 has 14 residues. Germline values: CDR1 SGHNT, CDR2 YENEEA. V was clipped by 2 bases and J by 6 bases, with 10 bases between them. CDR3 sequence reads: CASSLRGRDEKLFF. In DNA, the CDR3 is TGTGCCAGCAGCTTAAGGGGCAGGGATGAAAAACTGTTTTTT. Combining the CDR3 with reference TRBV11-3 and TRBJ1-4 gives the whole variable domain EAGVVQSPRYKIIEKKQPVAFWCNPISGHNTLYWYLQNLGQGPELLIRYENEEAVDDSQLPKDRFSAERLKGVDSTLKIQPAELGDSAVYLCASSLRGRDEKLFFGSGTQLSVL.

The CDR3 coding sequence is TGTGCCAGCAGCCACGGACAGGGATATCAGCCCCAGCATTTT. This encodes CASSHGQGYQPQHF. V and J are TRBV5-6 and TRBJ1-5; 8 bases align to TRBD1. V shed 4 bases, J shed 5 bases, and the junction held 5 bases outside the gene matches. CDR1 and CDR2 (germline): SGHDT, YYEEEE. CDR3 size: 14 residues.

The DNA of the CDR3 is TGCGCCAGCAGGGATACAGGGTCTGGCTCTGGAAACACCATATATTTT. This codes for CASRDTGSGSGNTIYF. V usage is TRBV10-1 and J usage is TRBJ1-3; the D gene is possibly TRBD1 (6 bases). The CDR3 consists of 16 residues. Germline V gene data show CDR1 as WNHNN and CDR2 as SYGVQD (reference sequence). The ends were cut back, 6 bases at V and 0 bases at J, with 15 bases in the middle.

J is TRBJ2-5 and V is TRBV5-1; 7 positions agree with TRBD2. Germline assignment: CDR1 SGHRS and CDR2 YFSETQ. J was trimmed by 1 base and V by 3 bases; bases with no gene match: 9. The CDR3 sequence is 16 residues long. Here the CDR3 DNA reads TGCGCCAGCAGCTCTGGGGGGGTTAGCGGCCAAGAGACCCAGTACTTC. Translated, it gives CASSSGGVSGQETQYF.

The chain joins TRBV7-2 to TRBJ1-3, with TRBD1 identical over 8 bases. Per the germline V gene, CDR1 is SGHTA and CDR2 is FQGNSA. Trimming at V came to 5 bases and at J to 4 bases, leaving 7 bases not matched to a gene. The CDR3 totals 15 residues. The DNA of the CDR3 is TGTGCCAGCAGCCCAAGTCGGGACAGGGGAAACACCATATATTTT. This gives the protein CASSPSRDRGNTIYF.

This clone was counted once. This chain links TRBV10-2 with TRBJ1-1; 7 nucleotides line up with TRBD1. V shed 7 bases, J shed 1 base, and the junction held 9 bases outside the gene matches. Germline V gene data show CDR1 as WSHSY and CDR2 as SAAADI. The CDR3 contains 15 residues. The CDR3 DNA reads TGCGCCAGCATCGCGAGACAGGGCGGGAACACTGAAGCTTTCTTT. Its translation is CASIARQGGNTEAFF.

The chain uses TRBV5-1 and TRBJ1-4, with D unresolved. V gave up 2 bases and J gave up 4 bases, with 6 bases separating them. From germline, CDR1 is SGHRS and CDR2 YFSETQ. The CDR3 runs to 13 residues. In DNA, the CDR3 is TGCGCCAGCAGCTTTTCCGGTAATGAAAAACTGTTTTTT. The encoded protein is CASSFSGNEKLFF.

The chain is built from TRBV28 and TRBJ1-5, with 12 positions matching TRBD1. After removal of 6 bases from V and 2 bases from J, the junction contained 5 bases not matched to a gene. Germline values: CDR1 MDHEN, CDR2 SYDVKM. The CDR3 covers 16 residues. CDR3 in amino acids: CASRSGTGGRNQPQHF. The CDR3 DNA reads as TGTGCCAGCAGAAGCGGGACAGGGGGCCGCAATCAGCCCCAGCATTTT.

This clone occurred once. The chain has TRBV19 and TRBJ2-1, with D perhaps TRBD1 (5 bases). In germline, CDR1 is LNHDA, CDR2 SQIVND (reference sequence). Trimming left V 1 base short and J 0 bases short, with 10 bases between. CDR3 length: 16 amino acids. This CDR3 reads CASSIGGSSSYNEQFF. CDR3 DNA: TGTGCCAGTAGTATAGGGGGCTCTAGCTCCTACAATGAGCAGTTCTTC.

The CDR3 region has the DNA TGCGCCAGCAGTTGGGACAGGGTCACTGAAGCTTTCTTT. This sequence encodes CASSWDRVTEAFF. The chain joins TRBV5-1 to TRBJ1-1, with 9 bases matching TRBD1. The CDR3 has 13 residues. Looked up from germline, CDR1 is SGHRS and CDR2 is YFSETQ. V lost 5 bases and J lost 4; bases outside the gene matches: 3.

This chain joins TRBV2 and TRBJ1-2; the match to TRBD1 covers 11 bases. This CDR3 is built from 15 residues. After removal of 6 bases from V and 7 bases from J, the junction contained 10 bases not matched to a gene. Germline CDR1 reads SNHLY; CDR2 reads FYNNEI. The CDR3: CASSETGTGGFGYTF. In DNA, the CDR3 is TGTGCCAGCAGCGAAACCGGGACAGGGGGTTTTGGCTACACCTTC.

The chain couples TRBV14 to TRBJ2-7; D not certain. This CDR3 is built from 13 residues. Germline values: CDR1 SGHDN, CDR2 FVKESK. Trimming left V 0 bases short and J 7 bases short, with 10 bases between. The CDR3, as DNA: TGTGCCAGCAGCCAAGATCCATCCAGGGAGCAGTACGTC. It specifies CASSQDPSREQYV.

The chain combines TRBV28 with TRBJ2-3; TRBD2 might be the D (6 bases). The V gene's germline CDR1 is MDHEN and CDR2 SYDVKM. The germline V and J ends were trimmed by 4 bases and 6 bases, with 17 bases remaining between them. The length of the CDR3 is 15 residues. CDR3 in amino acids: CASSSGGEPRDTQYF. CDR3 nucleotides: TGTGCCAGCAGTTCCGGCGGGGAACCTAGGGATACGCAGTATTTT.

In this sample, this clone turned up a few times. The chain recombines TRBV9 with TRBJ2-5; tentatively, D is TRBD1 (5 bases). This CDR3 is built from 15 residues. V lost 3 bases to trimming and J lost 5 bases, with 17 bases between them. Germline assignment: CDR1 SGDLS and CDR2 YYNGEE. CDR3 region: CASSGGQNPTETQYF. CDR3 nucleotides: TGTGCCAGCAGCGGAGGACAAAACCCGACGGAGACCCAGTACTTC.

The J gene is TRBJ2-5, the V gene TRBV5-1; the match to TRBD1 covers 7 bases. The V gene end was trimmed by 3 bases and the J gene end by 1 base; junction bases not matched to a gene: 6. The CDR3 runs 15 residues. Germline-derived CDR1 and CDR2 are SGHRS and YFSETQ. CDR3 DNA sequence: TGCGCCAGCAGCTCCGGGACAGAGTTCCAAGAGACCCAGTACTTC. Amino acid sequence: CASSSGTEFQETQYF.

DNA of the CDR3: TGTGCCAGTAGTATACTAGCGGGAGCCGAGCAGTACGTC. As protein: CASSILAGAEQYV. The rearrangement joins TRBV19 to TRBJ2-7, with 10 bases identical to TRBD2. The CDR3 is 13 residues long. J gave up 6 bases and V 2 bases, and 1 base lay outside the gene matches. Germline V gives CDR1 LNHDA, CDR2 SQIVND (reference sequence).

This chain uses TRBV6-5 with TRBJ2-1, with TRBD2 matching over 9 bases. The CDR3 contains 15 residues. Germline V CDR1 and CDR2: MNHEY, SVGAGI. V trimming: 4 bases; J trimming: 4 bases; junction bases outside the gene matches: 5. CDR3 sequence: CASSFLAGLYNEQFF. In DNA, the CDR3 is TGTGCCAGCAGTTTTCTAGCGGGGCTTTACAATGAGCAGTTCTTC.

The chain joins TRBV18 to TRBJ1-2; TRBD1 is a possible D gene (5 bases). The ends were cut back, 0 bases at V and 6 bases at J, with 11 bases in the middle. This CDR3 is built from 14 residues. Per the germline V gene, CDR1 is KGHSH and CDR2 is LQKENI. CDR3 sequence reads: CASSPPSRVDGYTF. DNA for the CDR3: TGTGCCAGCTCACCACCGTCCAGGGTAGATGGCTACACCTTC. The full variable domain, rest sourced from reference TRBV18 and TRBJ1-2, is NAGVMQNPRHLVRRRGQEARLRCSPMKGHSHVYWYRQLPEEGLKFMVYLQKENIIDESGMPKERFSAEFPKEGPSILRIQQVVRGDSAAYFCASSPPSRVDGYTFGSGTRLTVV.